This T cell receptor (beta chain) was recovered during a study of breast tumors, draining lymph nodes, adjacent tissues. TCRdb reprocessed the multiplex PCR reads with MiXCR, giving one entry per CDR3 protein. In the table there are around 170,000 distinct CDR3 sequences, about 30% of which are singletons. V was shortened by 2 bases and J by 4 bases, with 11 bases between the two germline ends. The CDR3 runs to 14 residues. Germline V gene lookup returns CDR1 ENHRY and CDR2 SYGVKD. Breast cancer patients provided tissue from their axillary draining lymph nodes. The chain recombines TRBV10-3 with TRBJ1-1; possible D gene TRBD1, 5 bases. The receptor comes from a female donor with breast cancer. Some clones in this sample may be carry-over from other donors' samples. Sequencing input: axillary lymph node tissue. CDR3 in amino acids: CAISEGGKVTEAFF. The CDR3 DNA is TGTGCCATCAGTGAGGGGGGTAAGGTCACTGAAGCTTTCTTT.